These T cell receptor beta chains were read from a single sample in a study of memory B cells and T cells in multiple sclerosis. Generated by immunoSEQ multiplex PCR, the TCRdb table keeps only in-frame clones and is missing some. Among roughly 14,000 clones listed, approximately 70% were seen once. Sequenced material: memory (CD45RO+) CD4+ T cells from blood. The receptor source for this set is a human donor with multiple sclerosis. The conserved cysteine and the conserved F or W are not part of the CDR3 here.

v_call	j_call	cdr3_aa
TRBV5-1	TRBJ2-2	ASSLQGQNTGELF
TRBV2	TRBJ1-1	ASSGEVNTEAF
TRBV19	TRBJ1-5	ASRDSLSNQPQH
TRBV9	TRBJ1-3	ASSARWGQGVSGNTIY
TRBV5-1	TRBJ2-2	ASSLVGGRTGELF
TRBV28	TRBJ2-4	ASSRPPGNRAKNIQY
TRBV10-3	TRBJ2-3	AIRQDSHTDTQY
TRBV7-8	TRBJ1-2	ASSLAPASGGGGYT
TRBV19	TRBJ2-3	ASSPDQGDTQY
TRBV5-1	TRBJ2-3	ASRYSGGAVDTQY
TRBV19	TRBJ1-2	ATTDGGGFLYGYT
TRBV20-1	TRBJ2-3	STLRDTQY
TRBV6-1	TRBJ1-2	ASSEYRDGYT
TRBV2	TRBJ2-5	ASSARTGGSKTQY
TRBV6-1	TRBJ1-3	ASSEAIRRTAQSPGNTIY
TRBV19	TRBJ1-3	ASRGFGQGSSPGNTIY